Listed here is a single TCR beta chain. Antigen specificity is unknown. This record comes from a study of cytomegalovirus exposure and HLA in healthy donors. Notes on the study in general: It was found in a later analysis that first-cohort TCR clusters tended to co-occur in the 90 to 150 validation repertoires.

The CDR3 is 16 residues long. The V end was cut by 6 bases, the J end by 2 bases, with 18 bases between. Clones were read by immunoSEQ multiplex PCR, and TCRdb kept only the in-frame ones, dropping some. The table records roughly 300,000 clones, more than 75% of them present only once. The rearrangement links TRBV23-1 to TRBJ2-3; tentative D call: TRBD2 (7 bases). TRBV23-1 is filed as an ORF, its function uncertain. The source of this sequence is a woman under 30 in good health and CMV-seronegative. Sequences were obtained from PBMCs. The CDR3 here is CASRTFRGGPTDTQYF. The DNA of the CDR3 is TGCGCCAGCAGGACGTTTCGCGGGGGCCCCACAGATACGCAGTATTTT.